This record covers a single T cell receptor beta chain. Its antigen is not known. This sample was included in a study of cytomegalovirus exposure and HLA in healthy donors. At the level of the study: An early data release held 80 million or so unique TCRs from HLA-typed donors. Whole-study results and caveats: For most TCR sequences rarity was the rule, although some public TCRs occurred in many donors. In a later analysis, donors in an Asian-associated ancestry cluster reportedly had fewer N-insertions in productive TCRs than the cohort mean.

The PCR made use of 60 Vbeta and 13 Jbeta primers. Repertoires were generated with immunoSEQ multiplex PCR, while TCRdb's copy carries only in-frame clones and drops some. This table holds around 57,000 clones, 89% found once. V gave up 3 bases and J gave up 6 bases; unmatched junction bases: 6. CDR1 and CDR2 (germline): MRHNA, SNTAGT. There are 16 residues in the CDR3. V is TRBV6-4 and J is TRBJ2-2; 11 bases fit TRBD1. Specimen: PBMCs. This receptor was taken from a man aged 25-40 years in good health and CMV-seropositive. The DNA for the CDR3 is TGTGCCAGCAGTGAAGAGGCGGGACAGGGGGCCGGGGAGCTGTTTTTT. This sequence encodes CASSEEAGQGAGELFF.